This TCR beta chain was captured by sequencing in a study of cytomegalovirus exposure and HLA in healthy donors. Across the study: Ancestry clustering placed about four fifths of approximately 370 genotyped donors in the Caucasian-associated cluster.

The germline V gene has CDR1 KGHSH and CDR2 LQKENI. The V segment lost 5 bases and the J segment 9 bases; nucleotides outside the gene matches: 5. The CDR3 runs 13 residues. The PCR ran on 60 Vbeta and 13 Jbeta primers. Assay: immunoSEQ multiplex PCR; the TCRdb copy retains only in-frame clones and omits some. In the table there are about 110,000 clones, 60% to 80% of which are singletons. The sample consisted of PBMCs. The J gene is TRBJ2-1, the V gene TRBV18, with 9 bases lining up with TRBD1. The TCR comes from a man aged 30-40 years in good health and CMV-seronegative. CDR3 in amino acids: CASSVDRGGEQFF. The CDR3, as DNA: TGTGCCAGCTCAGTGGACAGGGGTGGTGAGCAGTTCTTC.